These 9 T cell receptor beta chains share one sample of origin, sequenced in a study of regulatory T cells in long-lasting Graves disease. CDR3 regions were amplified by Arm-PCR using iRepertoire HTBI primers to build TCR beta libraries. TCRdb processed the multiplex PCR reads anew with MiXCR; each CDR3 protein has one entry. The table has 400,000 to 550,000 distinct CDR3 sequences, more than 13% seen once. Time point noted: newly diagnosed GD, antithyroid drugs for less than 3 months. The TCR library used RNA extracted from PBMCs. These records were also assigned to another study, of T cells in Graves' hyperthyroidism and ophthalmopathy.

Sequenced here: peripheral blood mononuclear cells (PBMCs), sampled at new diagnosis, from a patient treated with antithyroid drugs. The receptors were gathered from a woman in her twenties or thirties with Graves disease.

Points on this clonotype: Just one base apart from a much larger clone, this may be a read error. The chain has TRBV27 and TRBJ2-5; 10 positions agree with TRBD1. CDR3 length: 13 amino acids. Per the germline V gene, CDR1 is MNHEY and CDR2 is SMNVEV (reference sequence). CDR3 sequence: CASSHGQGETRYF. CDR3 sequence (DNA): TGTGCCAGCAGTCACGGACAGGGGGAGACCCGGTACTTC.

There are many counts of this clonotype. The rearrangement uses TRBV7-3 and TRBJ2-1, with TRBD2 matching over 13 bases. Germline trimming cut 4 bases from V and 10 bases from J; bases unmatched to any gene: 7. Germline V gene sequence: CDR1 SGHTA, CDR2 FQGTGA. The CDR3 runs to 15 residues. CDR3 region: CASSSGLAGRAEQFF. Written as DNA, the CDR3 is TGTGCCAGCAGCTCGGGACTAGCGGGGCGTGCGGAGCAGTTCTTC.

This clonotype was observed many times. V is TRBV24-1 and J is TRBJ2-3; D assignment may be TRBD1 or TRBD2 (6 bases each). Germline V CDR1 and CDR2: KGHDR, SFDVKD. V was clipped by 1 base and J by 6 bases, with 19 bases between them. The CDR3 is 17 residues long. The CDR3 sequence is CATSDFGAGQMHDTQYF. The CDR3, as DNA: TGTGCCACCAGTGATTTCGGGGCGGGACAAATGCATGATACGCAGTATTTT.

This clonotype occurred many times. J is TRBJ2-4 and V is TRBV14; TRBD2 matches 7 bases. The CDR3 consists of 14 residues. The ends lost 4 bases at V and 8 bases at J; junction bases unmatched: 8. Per germline, CDR1 SGHDN and CDR2 FVKESK. CDR3 in amino acids: CASSPGTGGDIQYF. As DNA, the CDR3 is TGTGCCAGCAGCCCAGGCACTGGGGGGGACATTCAGTACTTC.

The chain combines TRBV6-1 with TRBJ2-2; tentatively, D is TRBD1 (5 bases). The CDR3 length is 13 residues. V was cut by 11 bases and J by 3 bases, with 13 bases left in between. CDR1 is MNHNS and CDR2 is SASEGT in the germline V gene. The CDR3 DNA is TGTGCCGGAAGGCAGGGTTACACCGGGGAGCTGTTTTTT. It translates to CAGRQGYTGELFF.

In this sample, this clonotype turned up many times. The chain joins TRBV28 to TRBJ2-7, with TRBD1 identical over 7 bases. The V segment lost 5 bases and the J segment 3 bases; nucleotides outside the gene matches: 4. Germline CDR1 MDHEN, CDR2 SYDVKM. The CDR3 has 13 amino acids. CDR3 region: CASSRDSGYEQYF. The CDR3 DNA follows: TGTGCCAGCAGTCGGGACAGCGGCTACGAGCAGTACTTC.

This clonotype was observed many times. The chain recombines TRBV4-2 with TRBJ2-1, with 8 bases matching TRBD2. The ends lost 4 bases at V and 2 bases at J; junction bases unmatched: 7. The CDR3 contains 16 residues. In germline, CDR1 is LGHNA, CDR2 YNFKEQ. The CDR3 sequence: CASSRGSGTTYNEQFF. CDR3 nucleotides: TGTGCCAGCAGCCGTGGTAGCGGGACTACCTACAATGAGCAGTTCTTC.

For this clonotype: Given a much more abundant clone one base away, this may be a read error. The chain has TRBV29-1 and TRBJ2-7; D gene ambiguous. The CDR3 contains 14 residues. CDR1 SQVTM and CDR2 ANQGSEA come from the germline V gene. CDR3 in DNA: TGCAGCGTCGGCCCTGACTTAAGCTCCTACAAGCAGTACTTC. Translation: CSVGPDLSSYKQYF.

The chain employs TRBV30 and TRBJ1-5; D gene unclear. The V end was cut by 6 bases, the J end by 0 bases, with 9 bases between. CDR1 and CDR2 (germline): GTSNPN, SVGIG (reference sequence). The CDR3 has 13 residues. This CDR3 is CACQENSNQPQHF. The CDR3 nucleotides read TGTGCCTGCCAGGAAAATAGCAATCAGCCCCAGCATTTT.